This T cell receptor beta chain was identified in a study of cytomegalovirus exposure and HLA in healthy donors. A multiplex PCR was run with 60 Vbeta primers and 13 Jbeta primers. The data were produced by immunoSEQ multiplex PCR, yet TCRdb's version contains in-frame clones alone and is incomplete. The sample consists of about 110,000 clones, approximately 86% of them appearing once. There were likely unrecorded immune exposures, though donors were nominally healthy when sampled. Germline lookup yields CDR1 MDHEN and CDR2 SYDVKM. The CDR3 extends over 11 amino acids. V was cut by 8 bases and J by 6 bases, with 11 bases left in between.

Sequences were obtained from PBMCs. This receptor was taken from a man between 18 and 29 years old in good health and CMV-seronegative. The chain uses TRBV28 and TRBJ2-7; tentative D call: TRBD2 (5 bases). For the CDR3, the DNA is TGTGCCAGCGGGCGGGTGCCCGAGCAGTACTTC. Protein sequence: CASGRVPEQYF.